Below are 14 T cell receptor beta chains sequenced from a single sample in a study of beta chain features in type 1 diabetes. Expressed TCRB transcripts got sequenced, as all isolated RNA was reverse transcribed. Produced via immunoSEQ multiplex PCR; TCRdb's table is partial and in-frame only. Of about 38,000 clones listed, around 64% were seen once; the top ten hold approximately 2%. The sequenced material came from Tregs from blood. The source of these receptors is a woman in her twenties or thirties in good health.

The chain joins TRBV2 to TRBJ1-1; possibly TRBD1 for D (6 bases). CDR1 and CDR2 (germline): SNHLY, FYNNEI. CDR3 length equals 12 residues. V was cut by 8 bases and J by 6 bases, with 13 bases left in between. The CDR3 nucleotides read TGTGCCAGCGGGACCCAGGGGCCTGAAGCTTTCTTT. It yields the protein CASGTQGPEAFF.

Comments on this clone: Germline and junction disagree at one end, which may indicate a read error. This sample includes further DNA sequences coding for the same CDR3. The genes are TRBV7-2 and TRBJ1-1; D is uncertain. Germline V lookup: CDR1 SGHTA, CDR2 FQGNSA. This CDR3 has 13 residues. CDR3 sequence: CASSLARNTEAFF. In DNA form, the CDR3 reads TGTGCCAGCAGCTTAGCCAGGAACACTGAAGCCTTCTTT.

The V call is TRBV27, the J call TRBJ2-5; possibly TRBD1 for D (5 bases). The J call may be mistaken, given a closer DNA end match to TRBJ2-7. The CDR3 extends over 17 amino acids. CDR1 and CDR2 (germline): MNHEY, SMNVEV (reference sequence). CDR3 nucleotides: TGTGCCAGCAGTCTAAAGGGGCCCAGGGTTAGCTCCTACGAGCAGTACTTC. Protein sequence: CASSLKGPRVSSYEQYF.

V is TRBV6-6 and J is TRBJ2-1; 8 positions agree with TRBD2. The CDR3 sequence is 15 residues long. Unmatched junction bases numbered 3, after V lost 5 bases and J lost 0 bases. Looked up from germline, CDR1 is MNHNY and CDR2 is SVGAGI (reference sequence). CDR3 residues: CASSKLADSYNEQFF. The DNA for the CDR3 is TGTGCCAGCAGTAAACTAGCGGACTCCTACAATGAGCAGTTCTTC.

A word on this clone: Other DNA sequences of this sample code for an identical CDR3. The chain carries TRBV2 and TRBJ2-7; 12 bases align to TRBD2. The CDR3 extends over 13 amino acids. The V segment lost 6 bases and the J segment 6 bases; nucleotides outside the gene matches: 3. CDR1 is SNHLY, CDR2 FYNNEI, per germline. The CDR3: CASRLAGGAEQYF. The CDR3 coding sequence is TGTGCCAGCAGACTAGCGGGAGGCGCCGAGCAGTACTTC.

V is TRBV29-1 and J is TRBJ1-4; a possible D gene is TRBD1 (5 bases). CDR1 is SQVTM, CDR2 ANQGSEA, per germline. This CDR3 spans 11 amino acids. V was cut by 7 bases and J by 16 bases, with 19 bases left in between. CDR3 amino acids: CSGARGYRQFF. Written as DNA, the CDR3 is TGCAGCGGAGCCCGGGGGTATAGGCAGTTTTTT.

This clone has just one count. The V and J genes are TRBV11-1 and TRBJ2-5; TRBD2 agrees at 8 bases. Unmatched junction bases numbered 11, after V lost 6 bases and J lost 8 bases. Germline CDR1 SGHAT, CDR2 FQDESV (reference sequence). The CDR3 contains 14 residues. The CDR3 nucleotides are TGTGCCAGCAGGCCGCGGGGGGCCGTAAATACCCAGTACTTC. Amino acid sequence: CASRPRGAVNTQYF.

The rearrangement links TRBV5-1 to TRBJ2-1; TRBD1 aligns across 7 bases. V was pared by 2 bases and J by 0 bases, with 8 bases of the junction left unmatched. This CDR3 comprises 17 residues. Germline CDR1 and CDR2: SGHRS and YFSETQ. CDR3 residues: CASSFYGWDSSYNEQFF. DNA of the CDR3: TGCGCCAGCAGCTTCTACGGCTGGGACAGCTCCTACAATGAGCAGTTCTTC.

This rearrangement joins TRBV7-9 to TRBJ1-5, with D possibly being TRBD1 (5 bases). V dropped 1 base and J dropped 1 base, with 5 bases sitting between them. The germline V gene has CDR1 SEHNR and CDR2 FQNEAQ (reference sequence). The length of the CDR3 is 14 residues. The CDR3 coding sequence is TGTGCCAGCAGCTTAGGACAGAGCAATCAGCCCCAGCATTTT. Residues: CASSLGQSNQPQHF.

This chain uses TRBV7-9 with TRBJ2-5; 11 nucleotides agree with TRBD1. There are 14 residues in the CDR3. CDR1 is SEHNR and CDR2 is FQNEAQ in the germline V gene (reference sequence). V shed 5 bases and J 4 bases; nucleotides not matched to a gene: 3. For the CDR3, the DNA is TGTGCCAGCAGCGCCGGGACAGGGGGAGAGACCCAGTACTTC. It codes for CASSAGTGGETQYF.

This clone showed up just a few times. The chain uses TRBV28 and TRBJ1-2; no reliable D call. The CDR3 covers 12 residues. Germline assignment: CDR1 MDHEN and CDR2 SYDVKM. Trimming left V 4 bases short and J 4 bases short, with 7 bases between. The CDR3 coding sequence is TGTGCCAGCAGTTCCGGGAGCTATGGCTACACCTTC. It codes for CASSSGSYGYTF.

The V call is TRBV19, the J call TRBJ2-7, with D unresolved. V lost 3 bases to trimming and J lost 5 bases, with 5 bases between them. This CDR3 spans 11 amino acids. Germline loops: CDR1 LNHDA, CDR2 SQIVND (reference sequence). The CDR3: CASSMRNEQYF. DNA of the CDR3: TGTGCCAGTAGTATGAGGAACGAGCAGTACTTC.

This clone was seen a handful of times. V is TRBV9 and J is TRBJ2-2; possible D gene TRBD1, 7 bases. The CDR3 totals 16 residues. The germline V gene has CDR1 SGDLS and CDR2 YYNGEE. Between the trimmed V and J ends, which lost 1 base and 1 base, there was a span of 11 bases. The CDR3 DNA reads as TGTGCCAGCAGCGTATTCCAGGGGGGGAACACCGGGGAGCTGTTTTTT. Translation: CASSVFQGGNTGELFF.

CDR3 in amino acids: CASGLGYGVVGGTDINEQFF. In nucleotides, the CDR3 is TGTGCTAGTGGTTTAGGATATGGGGTCGTAGGCGGGACGGATATCAATGAGCAGTTCTTC. This chain uses TRBV12-5 with TRBJ2-1, with D maybe TRBD2 (6 bases). Germline V lookup: CDR1 LGHNT, CDR2 FRNRAP. Between the trimmed V and J ends, which lost 3 bases and 6 bases, there was a span of 30 bases. This CDR3 has 20 amino acids.